These 28 T cell receptor beta chains were all obtained from the same sample, sequenced in a study of blood T cell repertoires in COVID-19 (dated by TCRdb to the early 2020s). The receptor library was made with the immunoSEQ multiplex PCR assay. TCRdb holds this immuneACCESS table with in-frame rearrangements only. Some clones are missing; in checked studies, unresolved V genes explain under half, and the rest has no known cause. This sample has around 150,000 clones in its table, and approximately 83% of those were observed once. About 3.5% of the sample goes to the ten largest clones. The sequenced sample was peripheral blood. Receptor source: a man in his sixties or seventies with acute or convalescent COVID-19.

This clone appeared a few times. The J gene is TRBJ2-5, the V gene TRBV7-9; 10 bases are shared with TRBD1. Germline lookup yields CDR1 SEHNR and CDR2 FQNEAQ (reference sequence). Germline trimming cut 5 bases from V and 5 bases from J; bases unmatched to any gene: 5. The CDR3 loop spans 14 amino acids. Here the CDR3 reads CASSPGTGDETQYF. In DNA form, the CDR3 reads TGTGCCAGCAGCCCCGGGACAGGGGACGAGACCCAGTACTTC.

Comment on this clone: One end of the junction does not line up with germline, which may come from a read error. The CDR3 protein is CASSPGLAGGVTHNEQFF. For the CDR3, the DNA is TGTGCTAGCAGCCCCGGACTAGCGGGAGGCGTTACTCACAATGAGCAGTTCTTC. This chain connects TRBV7-7 to TRBJ2-1, with TRBD2 matching 14 bases. Germline values: CDR1 SSHAT, CDR2 FNYEAQ (reference sequence). This CDR3 comprises 18 residues.

This clone was picked up many times. The chain uses TRBV5-6 and TRBJ2-7; 14 bases align to TRBD2. CDR3 length equals 15 residues. Germline V gene data show CDR1 as SGHDT and CDR2 as YYEEEE. The trim removed 4 bases at V and 7 bases at J, leaving 7 bases unmatched. In nucleotides, the CDR3 is TGTGCCAGCAGCACCACGGGACTAGCGGGAGTGGAGCAGTACTTC. The encoded protein is CASSTTGLAGVEQYF.

CDR3 DNA: TGTGCCAGCAGTTCTAGCGGGAACAATGAGCAGTTCTTC. This translates into CASSSSGNNEQFF. The chain carries TRBV7-3 and TRBJ2-1; 9 positions match TRBD2. The germline CDR1 and CDR2 sequences are SGHTA and FQGTGA. The CDR3 consists of 13 residues. V lost 6 bases, J lost 5 bases, and 2 bases stayed unmatched.

J is TRBJ2-3 and V is TRBV27; 8 positions agree with TRBD2. V lost 2 bases and J lost 4; bases outside the gene matches: 5. This CDR3 comprises 15 residues. CDR1 is MNHEY, CDR2 SMNVEV, per germline (reference sequence). DNA for the CDR3: TGTGCCAGCAGTTTAAGCGGGAGCGGGCCAGATACGCAGTATTTT. Its protein product is CASSLSGSGPDTQYF.

The chain combines TRBV19 with TRBJ2-5; a weak D match, TRBD2 (6 bases). This CDR3 region has 13 residues. In germline, CDR1 is LNHDA, CDR2 SQIVND (reference sequence). Trimming removed 5 bases from V and 5 bases from J, with 12 bases in between. The CDR3 coding sequence is TGTGCCAGTAGTGGAGGGGTTGGGGAGACCCAGTACTTC. It translates to CASSGGVGETQYF.

The chain is built from TRBV11-3 and TRBJ2-5, with 11 positions matching TRBD1. Germline trimming cut 5 bases from V and 5 bases from J; bases unmatched to any gene: 13. The CDR3 consists of 17 residues. Per germline, CDR1 SGHNT and CDR2 YENEEA. The CDR3 DNA sequence: TGTGCCAGCAGCACCAGAAATTCCGGGACAGGGGGGGAGACCCAGTACTTC. Amino acid sequence: CASSTRNSGTGGETQYF.

This chain joins TRBV27 and TRBJ1-4; tentative D call: TRBD1 (6 bases). The length of the CDR3 is 16 residues. The germline gives CDR1 MNHEY, CDR2 SMNVEV (reference sequence). V was trimmed by 6 bases and J by 2 bases, leaving 16 bases between them. The CDR3 spells CASSPRGGRTNEKLFF. The CDR3 DNA reads as TGTGCCAGCAGCCCAAGGGGGGGACGCACTAATGAAAAACTGTTTTTT.

The gene calls are TRBV10-3 and TRBJ2-7; 9 bases are shared with TRBD1. Trimming took 0 bases from V and 2 from J; bases not matched to a gene: 5. Looked up from germline, CDR1 is ENHRY and CDR2 is SYGVKD. This CDR3 has 16 amino acids. CDR3 DNA: TGTGCCATCAGTGAGTCAGGACAGGGGTACACCTACGAGCAGTACTTC. Encoded protein: CAISESGQGYTYEQYF.

The rearrangement links TRBV3-1 (or the pseudogene TRBV3-2) to TRBJ2-3; 7 nucleotides match TRBD1. Germline lookup yields CDR1 LGHDT and CDR2 YNNKEL (reference sequence). The CDR3 covers 14 residues. The junction had 3 bases not matched to a gene; V was cut back by 3 bases and J by 3 bases. This CDR3 reads CASSQGRGTDTQYF. DNA for the CDR3: TGTGCCAGCAGCCAGGGCAGGGGGACAGATACGCAGTATTTT.

The chain employs TRBV27 and TRBJ1-2; D gene ambiguous. The length of the CDR3 is 13 residues. Germline V gene sequence: CDR1 MNHEY, CDR2 SMNVEV (reference sequence). Trimming took 5 bases from V and 1 from J, leaving 8 bases between them. The CDR3 is CASSPYSNYGYTF. The CDR3 coding sequence is TGTGCCAGCAGTCCGTACAGTAACTATGGCTACACCTTC.

This clone was observed a single time. The CDR3 region is CASSAQGNYGYTF. The DNA for the CDR3 is TGTGCCAGTAGTGCACAGGGAAACTATGGCTACACCTTC. The chain recombines TRBV19 with TRBJ1-2; D is perhaps TRBD1 (6 bases). V shed 5 bases and J shed 2 bases, with 9 bases lying between them. CDR3 length: 13 residues. Germline CDR1 and CDR2: LNHDA and SQIVND (reference sequence).

The V call is TRBV7-6, the J call TRBJ2-1, with 8 bases fitting TRBD2. J lost 8 bases, V lost 1 base, and 16 bases had no gene match. Per germline, CDR1 SGHVS and CDR2 FNYEAQ. The CDR3 totals 18 residues. The CDR3 DNA reads as TGTGCCAGCAGCTTAGACGGGCTAGCGGGCCGGATGAGAGATGAGCAGTTCTTC. Translating it yields CASSLDGLAGRMRDEQFF.

This clone has only a few counts. The V gene is TRBV6-6, the J gene TRBJ2-7; the match to TRBD2 covers 7 bases. V lost 4 bases and J lost 0; bases outside the gene matches: 9. Germline V CDR1 and CDR2: MNHNY, SVGAGI (reference sequence). This CDR3 region has 16 residues. The CDR3 bases are TGTGCCAGCAGTTCCCCTCGGGGACTAAGCTCCTACGAGCAGTACTTC. It specifies CASSSPRGLSSYEQYF.

V usage is TRBV6-2 or TRBV6-3 and J usage is TRBJ2-2; a weak D match, TRBD1 (5 bases). The V gene lost 5 bases and the J gene lost 5 bases, with 12 bases spanning the gap. This CDR3 is 14 amino acids long. Germline V CDR1 and CDR2: MNHEY, SVGEGT. CDR3 residues: CASSRWGDTGELFF. As DNA, the CDR3 is TGTGCCAGCAGTCGATGGGGCGATACCGGGGAGCTGTTTTTT.

V is TRBV6-2 or TRBV6-3 and J is TRBJ2-7, with a tentative D call TRBD1 (5 bases). Germline V gene data show CDR1 as MNHEY and CDR2 as SVGEGT. The germline V and J ends were trimmed by 5 bases and 5 bases, with 16 bases remaining between them. The CDR3 length is 14 residues. The CDR3 is CASSPTWAGHEQYF. CDR3 coding DNA: TGTGCCAGCAGTCCCACGTGGGCAGGGCACGAGCAGTACTTC.

This rearrangement joins TRBV3-1 (or the pseudogene TRBV3-2) to TRBJ2-5; a possible D gene is TRBD2 (5 bases). The ends were cut back, 0 bases at V and 7 bases at J, with 15 bases in the middle. Germline lookup yields CDR1 LGHDT and CDR2 YNNKEL (reference sequence). This CDR3 has 15 amino acids. This chain's CDR3 is CASSQDTRSGRTQYF. The CDR3 DNA sequence: TGTGCCAGCAGCCAAGATACTCGAAGCGGACGGACCCAGTACTTC.

V and J are TRBV18 and TRBJ2-3, with 13 bases lining up with TRBD2. With V trimmed by 4 bases and J by 2 bases, 6 bases remained unmatched. The CDR3 consists of 17 residues. Germline V gene sequence: CDR1 KGHSH, CDR2 LQKENI. The CDR3 spells CASSRRTSGSVTDTQYF. The CDR3 region has the DNA TGTGCCAGCTCACGCCGGACTAGCGGGAGTGTCACAGATACGCAGTATTTT.

The chain joins TRBV5-4 to TRBJ2-5; 8 nucleotides line up with TRBD2. There are 15 residues in the CDR3. Germline CDR1 reads SGHNT; CDR2 reads YYREEE (reference sequence). The ends lost 0 bases at V and 1 base at J; junction bases unmatched: 2. The CDR3 DNA reads as TGTGCCAGCAGCTTGGATAGCGGGGTCCAAGAGACCCAGTACTTC. Amino acid sequence: CASSLDSGVQETQYF.

This chain uses TRBV5-1 with TRBJ1-2; D is perhaps TRBD1 (6 bases). The CDR3 runs to 14 residues. V was cut by 0 bases and J by 6 bases, with 12 bases left in between. CDR1 and CDR2 (germline): SGHRS, YFSETQ. CDR3 sequence: CASSLERQADGYTF. Here the CDR3 DNA reads TGCGCCAGCAGCTTGGAGCGACAGGCGGATGGCTACACCTTC. Filled out from reference TRBV5-1 and TRBJ1-2, the complete variable domain reads KAGVTQTPRYLIKTRGQQVTLSCSPISGHRSVSWYQQTPGQGLQFLFEYFSETQRNKGNFPGRFSGRQFSNSRSEMNVSTLELGDSALYLCASSLERQADGYTFGSGTRLTVV.

The chain recombines TRBV29-1 with TRBJ2-5, with 10 bases that match TRBD2. Germline V gives CDR1 SQVTM, CDR2 ANQGSEA. This CDR3 has 12 amino acids. Trimming at V came to 7 bases and at J to 4 bases, leaving 3 bases not matched to a gene. The CDR3 is CSARLAGETQYF. CDR3 DNA: TGCAGCGCTAGACTAGCGGGAGAGACCCAGTACTTC.

The genes are TRBV4-2 and TRBJ2-1; 14 bases align to TRBD2. The germline V gene encodes CDR1 LGHNA and CDR2 YNFKEQ. V gave up 1 base and J gave up 8 bases; unmatched junction bases: 4. The CDR3 extends over 16 amino acids. The CDR3 spells CASSQVGLAGGDEQFF. CDR3 in DNA: TGTGCCAGCAGCCAAGTAGGACTAGCGGGAGGTGATGAGCAGTTCTTC.

This CDR3 reads CASSSLLNEQFF. In DNA form, the CDR3 reads TGTGCCAGCAGCTCCCTACTAAATGAGCAGTTCTTC. The gene calls are TRBV5-5 and TRBJ2-1; no clear D. This CDR3 is built from 12 residues. The ends were cut back, 3 bases at V and 7 bases at J, with 8 bases in the middle. Germline assignment: CDR1 SGHKS and CDR2 YYEKEE (reference sequence).

This chain links TRBV11-1 with TRBJ2-7; TRBD1 matches 9 bases. The CDR3 is 14 residues long. Looked up from germline, CDR1 is SGHAT and CDR2 is FQDESV (reference sequence). V shed 8 bases, J shed 2 bases, and the junction held 7 bases outside the gene matches. CDR3 protein: CASGQTGGPYEQYF. As DNA, the CDR3 is TGTGCCAGCGGCCAGACAGGGGGGCCCTACGAGCAGTACTTC.

The chain joins TRBV14 to TRBJ2-7, with D tentatively TRBD1 (6 bases). The CDR3 is 13 residues long. V lost 4 bases to trimming and J lost 6 bases, with 13 bases between them. Germline V gene sequence: CDR1 SGHDN, CDR2 FVKESK. The CDR3 here is CASSPRTAPEQYF. CDR3 nucleotides: TGTGCCAGCAGCCCTCGGACAGCCCCCGAGCAGTACTTC. The variable domain in full, with the rest retrieved from reference TRBV14 and TRBJ2-7, is EAGVTQFPSHSVIEKGQTVTLRCDPISGHDNLYWYRRVMGKEIKFLLHFVKESKQDESGMPNNRFLAERTGGTYSTLKVQPAELEDSGVYFCASSPRTAPEQYFGPGTRLTVT.

The chain joins TRBV29-1 to TRBJ2-7; D gene unclear. V was cut by 3 bases and J by 2 bases, with 8 bases left in between. CDR1 and CDR2 from the germline V gene are SQVTM and ANQGSEA. This CDR3 has 12 amino acids. CDR3 bases: TGCAGCGTTGAGGGCAGTACCTACGAGCAGTACTTC. It translates to CSVEGSTYEQYF.

The rearrangement links TRBV19 to TRBJ2-7, with 8 bases aligning to TRBD1. CDR3 size: 15 residues. Germline assignment: CDR1 LNHDA and CDR2 SQIVND (reference sequence). V lost 6 bases, J lost 4 bases, and 11 bases stayed unmatched. The CDR3 nucleotides read TGTGCCAGTAGCCTTCGGACAGGGAGGCAGTACGAGCAGTACTTC. Its translation is CASSLRTGRQYEQYF.

V usage is TRBV27 and J usage is TRBJ2-7; a possible D gene is TRBD1 (6 bases). There are 13 residues in the CDR3. The germline V gene has CDR1 MNHEY and CDR2 SMNVEV (reference sequence). Trimming stripped 4 bases from V and 3 bases from J, with 10 bases between. The CDR3 spells CASSSGTIYEQYF. The DNA of the CDR3 is TGTGCCAGCAGTTCCGGGACAATCTACGAGCAGTACTTC.